The 6 T cell receptor beta chains given below trace back to one sample, sequenced in a study of blood T cell repertoires in COVID-19. TCRdb's table, derived via immunoSEQ multiplex PCR, lists solely in-frame clones and lacks some. The sample yields 260,000 or so clones, nearly 90% seen once. Sequenced sample: peripheral blood. These receptors all stem from a man younger than 35 with active or convalescent COVID-19.

V is TRBV5-5 and J is TRBJ1-1; D remains ambiguous. Germline-derived CDR1 and CDR2 are SGHKS and YYEKEE (reference sequence). Deletions cut 4 bases from V and 7 bases from J, with 11 bases between. The CDR3 loop spans 12 amino acids. CDR3 sequence: CASSRELNEAFF. In nucleotides, the CDR3 is TGTGCCAGCAGCCGTGAGTTGAATGAAGCTTTCTTT.

The chain is built from TRBV5-5 and TRBJ2-3; D gene unclear. The V end was cut by 4 bases, the J end by 3 bases, with 9 bases between. Germline V gene sequence: CDR1 SGHKS, CDR2 YYEKEE (reference sequence). The CDR3 spans 13 residues. CDR3 in amino acids: CASSLPRTDTQYF. The CDR3 bases are TGTGCCAGCAGCCTACCGAGAACAGATACGCAGTATTTT.

The V call is TRBV19, the J call TRBJ1-1, with D uncertain. The germline V gene has CDR1 LNHDA and CDR2 SQIVND (reference sequence). The CDR3 runs 15 residues. V dropped 5 bases and J dropped 5 bases, with 18 bases sitting between them. CDR3 nucleotides: TGTGCCAGTAGTTCCCCCCGGACCTCGGGGACTGAAGCTTTCTTT. Translated, it gives CASSSPRTSGTEAFF.

The chain is built from TRBV7-9 and TRBJ2-4; TRBD1 matches at 8 bases. Germline CDR1 SEHNR, CDR2 FQNEAQ (reference sequence). The CDR3 loop spans 14 amino acids. J gave up 2 bases and V 5 bases, and 2 bases lay outside the gene matches. The CDR3 is CASSHRGTKNIQYF. DNA of the CDR3: TGTGCCAGCAGCCACAGGGGGACCAAAAACATTCAGTACTTC.

Written as DNA, the CDR3 is TGCAGTGCAACCGGGACAAAGGACCAGCATTTT. Translating gives CSATGTKDQHF. The rearrangement joins TRBV20-1 to TRBJ1-5; a weak D match, TRBD1 (6 bases). Germline CDR1 is DFQATT and CDR2 is SNEGSKA (reference sequence). V lost 6 bases to trimming and J lost 12 bases, with 15 bases between them. This CDR3 has 11 amino acids.

This rearrangement joins TRBV7-9 to TRBJ2-5, with D tentatively TRBD2 (6 bases). V dropped 3 bases and J dropped 2 bases, with 7 bases sitting between them. CDR1 is SEHNR and CDR2 is FQNEAQ in the germline V gene (reference sequence). This CDR3 region has 13 residues. For the CDR3, the DNA is TGTGCCAGCAGCTTCGGAGGGCAAGAGACCCAGTACTTC. This encodes CASSFGGQETQYF. The whole variable domain, filled in from reference TRBV7-9 and TRBJ2-5, reads DTGVSQNPRHKITKRGQNVTFRCDPISEHNRLYWYRQTLGQGPEFLTYFQNEAQLEKSRLLSDRFSAERPKGSFSTLEIQRTEQGDSAMYLCASSFGGQETQYFGPGTRLLVL.